Following are 3 T cell receptor beta chains from one sample sequenced in a study of blood T cell repertoires in COVID-19. Using immunoSEQ multiplex PCR, the repertoire was profiled, and TCRdb retains in-frame clones only, with some absent. Of some 250,000 clones listed, approximately 91% are singletons. Sequencing input: PBMCs or T cells enriched from blood (not recorded which). Receptors were obtained from a woman in her forties with acute COVID-19.

A few counts support this clone. The CDR3 here is CATSRDSSYKGVGGYTF. CDR3 sequence (DNA): TGTGCCACCAGCAGAGATTCCTCCTATAAGGGGGTCGGAGGCTACACCTTC. This rearrangement joins TRBV15 to TRBJ1-2; D possibly corresponds to TRBD1 (6 bases). Deletions cut 0 bases from V and 8 bases from J, with 22 bases between. Per germline, CDR1 LNHNV and CDR2 YYDKDF (reference sequence). There are 17 residues in the CDR3.

This chain joins TRBV6-5 and TRBJ1-2, with unresolved D. The V gene lost 5 bases and the J gene lost 4 bases, with 14 bases spanning the gap. Germline CDR1 and CDR2: MNHEY and SVGAGI. This CDR3 spans 14 amino acids. In DNA, the CDR3 is TGTGCCAGCAGTCGGGCGGCCGGGGTCTATGGCTACACCTTC. Protein product: CASSRAAGVYGYTF.

The count of this clone is one. The J gene is TRBJ1-5, the V gene TRBV7-9; D is perhaps TRBD1 (6 bases). CDR1 and CDR2 from the germline V gene are SEHNR and FQNEAQ (reference sequence). Trimming stripped 5 bases from V and 1 base from J, with 15 bases between. This CDR3 contains 16 residues. For the CDR3, the DNA is TGTGCCAGCAGCCCCCTGCGAGGGGGAAGCAATCAGCCCCAGCATTTT. This translates into CASSPLRGGSNQPQHF.